The rows below give T cell receptor beta chains drawn from one sample of a study of T cells in Graves' hyperthyroidism and ophthalmopathy. MiXCR was run by TCRdb on the multiplex PCR reads, yielding one entry per CDR3 protein. The sample shows roughly 500,000 distinct CDR3 sequences, just over 45% of them seen only once. The sample taken for sequencing was peripheral blood or thyroid tissue (not recorded which). The source of these receptors is an adult woman with Graves' disease, either hyperthyroidism or ophthalmopathy (not recorded which). CDR3s include the opening cysteine and the closing phenylalanine or tryptophan. D genes are given only for firm matches. Clone size, where shown, is once, few, many, or a class for clones that have expanded.

d_call,j_call,v_call,clone_size,cdr3_nt,cdr3_aa
TRBD1,TRBJ1-2,TRBV12-3/TRBV12-4,-,TGTGCCAGCAGTTATAGACAGGGTCGGTTCTTCTTC,CASSYRQGRFFF
TRBD1,TRBJ1-2,TRBV10-3,-,TGTGCCATCAGAAGGGGACAGAACTATGGCTACACCTTC,CAIRRGQNYGYTF
TRBD1,TRBJ1-1,TRBV11-2,-,TGTGCCAGCAGCTCTCGGACAGGGGGCATGGGCACTGAAGCTTTCTTT,CASSSRTGGMGTEAFF
-,TRBJ1-1,TRBV6-5,-,TGTGCCAGCAGCACGACCGGGACACCAAACACTGAAGCTTTCTTT,CASSTTGTPNTEAFF
TRBD1,TRBJ1-6,TRBV14,many,TGTGCCAGCAGCCAAGATATGGGACAGTGGCATTCACCCCTCCACTTT,CASSQDMGQWHSPLHF
-,TRBJ1-3,TRBV7-9,-,TGTGCCAGCACCGTGGGCGGAGGAAACACCATATATTTT,CASTVGGGNTIYF
-,TRBJ1-5,TRBV7-9,few,TGTGCCAGCAGAGAGAGTATCTATAGCAATCAGCCCCAGCATTTT,CASRESIYSNQPQHF
-,TRBJ2-5,TRBV10-3,-,TGTGCCATCAGTGGACGAAACAATGAGCAGTACTTC,CAISGRNNEQYF
-,TRBJ2-5,TRBV12-3/TRBV12-4,many,TGTGCCAGCAGTCAATACCTGGAGGGGGGGGAGACCCAGTACTTC,CASSQYLEGGETQYF
TRBD2,TRBJ2-2,TRBV6-1,many,TGTGCCAGCAGTGAAAGCCTAGCGGGAAACACCGGGGAGCTGTTTTTT,CASSESLAGNTGELFF
TRBD1,TRBJ1-6,TRBV6-6,many,TGTGCCAGCAGTGACCGACAGGGTAATTCACCCCTCCACTTT,CASSDRQGNSPLHF
-,TRBJ2-3,TRBV25-1,-,TGTGCCAGCAAAATGGCATCTAGCACAGATACGCAGTATTTT,CASKMASSTDTQYF
TRBD2,TRBJ2-7,TRBV7-9,-,TGTGCCAGCAGCTTCGGGACTAGCGAATACGAGCAGTACTTC,CASSFGTSEYEQYF